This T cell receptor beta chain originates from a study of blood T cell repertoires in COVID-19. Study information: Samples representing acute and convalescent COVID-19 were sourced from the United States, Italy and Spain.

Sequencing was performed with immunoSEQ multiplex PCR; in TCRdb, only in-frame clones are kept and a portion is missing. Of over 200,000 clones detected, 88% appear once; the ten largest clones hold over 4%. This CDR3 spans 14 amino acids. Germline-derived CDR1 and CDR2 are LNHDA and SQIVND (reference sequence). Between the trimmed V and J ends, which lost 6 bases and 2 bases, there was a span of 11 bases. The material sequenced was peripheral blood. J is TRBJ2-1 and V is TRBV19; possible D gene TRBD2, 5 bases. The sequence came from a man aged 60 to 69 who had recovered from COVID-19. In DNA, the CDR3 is TGTGCCAGTAGGGAGCCCGGGGCCTACAATGAGCAGTTCTTC. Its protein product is CASREPGAYNEQFF.